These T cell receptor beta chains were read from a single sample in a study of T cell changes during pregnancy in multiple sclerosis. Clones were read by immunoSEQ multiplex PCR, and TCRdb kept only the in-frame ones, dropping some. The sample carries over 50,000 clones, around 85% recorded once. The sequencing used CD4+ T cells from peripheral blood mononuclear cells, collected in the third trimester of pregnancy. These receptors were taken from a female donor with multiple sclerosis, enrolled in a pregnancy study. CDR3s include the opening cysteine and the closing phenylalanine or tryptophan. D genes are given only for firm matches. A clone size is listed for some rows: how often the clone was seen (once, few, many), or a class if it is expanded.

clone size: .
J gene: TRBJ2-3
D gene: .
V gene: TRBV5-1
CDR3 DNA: TGCGCCAGCAGCTTAACAGGGATTAGCACAGATACGCAGTATTTT
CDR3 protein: CASSLTGISTDTQYF

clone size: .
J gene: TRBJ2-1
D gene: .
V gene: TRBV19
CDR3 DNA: TGTGCCAGTACCGCAGGGGAATCCTACAATGAGCAGTTCTTC
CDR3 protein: CASTAGESYNEQFF

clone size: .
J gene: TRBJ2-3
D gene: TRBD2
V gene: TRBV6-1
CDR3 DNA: TGTGCCAGCAGTGTGAGTCTAGCGGGAGGAGATACGCAGTATTTT
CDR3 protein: CASSVSLAGGDTQYF

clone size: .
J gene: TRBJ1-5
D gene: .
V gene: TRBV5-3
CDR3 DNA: TGTGCCAGAAGCTTGGGCAGCGATAGCAATCAGCCCCAGCATTTT
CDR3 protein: CARSLGSDSNQPQHF

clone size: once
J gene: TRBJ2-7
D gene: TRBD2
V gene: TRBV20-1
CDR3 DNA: TGCAGTGCACCTGGACTAGACGAGCAGTACTTC
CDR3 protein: CSAPGLDEQYF

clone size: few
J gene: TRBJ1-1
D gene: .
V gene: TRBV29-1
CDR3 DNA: TGCAGCGTGAACAGGGTTGATACTGAAGCTTTCTTT
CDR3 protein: CSVNRVDTEAFF

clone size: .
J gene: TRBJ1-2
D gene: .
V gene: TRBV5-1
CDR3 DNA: TGCGCCAGCTTTGGAGGGGCCGCCTATGGCTACACCTTC
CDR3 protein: CASFGGAAYGYTF

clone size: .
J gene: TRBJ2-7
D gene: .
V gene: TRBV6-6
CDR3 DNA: TGTGCCAGCCAGGGACTCCTAAAGACCTACGAGCAGTACTTC
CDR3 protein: CASQGLLKTYEQYF

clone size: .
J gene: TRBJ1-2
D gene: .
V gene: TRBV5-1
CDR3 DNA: TGCGCCAGCAGCTTGGGGGAGGCGGCCTTTAACTATGGCTACACCTTC
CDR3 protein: CASSLGEAAFNYGYTF

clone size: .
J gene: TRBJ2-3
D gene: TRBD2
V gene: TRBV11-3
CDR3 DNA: TGTGCCAGCAGCTTAGGGGCTAGCGGGACCCGCACAGATACGCAGTATTTT
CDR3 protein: CASSLGASGTRTDTQYF

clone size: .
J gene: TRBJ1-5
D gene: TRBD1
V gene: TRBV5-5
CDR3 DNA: TGTGCCAGCAGTCCGGGACAGGGGGCGAGGGTAGTGAACCAGCCCCAGCATTTT
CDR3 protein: CASSPGQGARVVNQPQHF

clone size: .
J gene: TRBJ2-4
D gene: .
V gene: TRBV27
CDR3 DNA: TGTGCCAGCAGACCCCGGACCGACAGGAGAAACATTCAGTACTTC
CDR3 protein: CASRPRTDRRNIQYF

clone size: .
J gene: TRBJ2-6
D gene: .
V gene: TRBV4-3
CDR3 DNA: TGCGCCAGCAGCCAAGATCAAAGGGGTGCAGGGGCCAACGTCCTGACTTTC
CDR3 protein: CASSQDQRGAGANVLTF

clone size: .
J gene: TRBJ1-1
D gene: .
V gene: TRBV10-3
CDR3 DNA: TGTGCCATCAGACAATCGGGAGTGAACACTGAAGCTTTCTTT
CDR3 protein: CAIRQSGVNTEAFF